This TCR beta chain is drawn from a study of T cells after yellow fever vaccination. Study at large: With SMART-Seq v4 Ultra Low Input, the fractions containing low cell numbers were prepared. Study findings and constraints: The presence of abundant clonotypes contaminating from the bulk population was possible in FACS-sorted repertoires.

Between the trimmed V and J ends, which lost 2 bases and 7 bases, there was a span of 9 bases. The CDR3 contains 14 residues. This clonotype was counted at least ten times. What it recognizes is unknown. From the 5' RACE reads, TCRdb called clonotypes with MiXCR, one entry per CDR3 protein. This sample carries about 260,000 distinct CDR3 sequences, roughly 5.6% of them seen once, and the ten largest clones take approximately 3.5%. The specimen comprised CD4+ T cells sorted from PBMCs, sampled on the day of the yellow fever booster vaccination. This clonotype originated in a man aged 18 to 29 who received the YFV17D yellow fever vaccine. The genes are TRBV12-3 or TRBV12-4 and TRBJ1-6, with D uncertain. The DNA for the CDR3 is TGTGCCAGCAGTTTAACCAGCCTAAATTCACCCCTCCACTTT. It codes for CASSLTSLNSPLHF.